These 17 T cell receptor beta chains originate from one sample sequenced in a study of human T cells and chemical hapten exposure. Specified time point: patch test 2, 6 weeks after DPC sensitization. Treatment meaning: therapeutic diphenylcyclopropenone sensitization with weekly scalp DPC. TCRdb recomputed calls from the RACE reads with MiXCR, one row per CDR3 protein. The sample lists a few hundred thousand distinct CDR3 sequences, around 6% seen once, with over 5.5% in the top ten. Sequenced material: whole blood, taken in connection with sensitization to the hapten diphenylcyclopropenone (DPC). These TCRs come from a woman younger than 30 with alopecia areata. Some clones in this sample may be carry-over from other donors' samples.

Remarks on this clonotype: With a much larger clone just one base away, this may be a read error. The J gene is TRBJ2-7, the V gene TRBV6-5; perhaps TRBD2 as D (6 bases). V lost 5 bases and J lost 1, with 12 bases in between. The germline CDR1 and CDR2 sequences are MNHEY and SVGAGI. The CDR3 has 14 amino acids. The chain's CDR3 is CASSPRLVSYEQYF. For the CDR3, the DNA is TGTGCCAGCAGTCCCCGACTAGTTTCCTACGAGCAGTACTTC.

This clonotype was seen only a few times. The chain combines TRBV20-1 with TRBJ2-5; D is unclear. CDR1 is DFQATT, CDR2 SNEGSKA, per germline (reference sequence). V gave up 5 bases and J gave up 2 bases, with 12 bases separating them. The CDR3 consists of 13 residues. The CDR3 region has the DNA TGCAGTGCTCAACCGGTTGGGCAAGAGACCCAGTACTTC. It encodes CSAQPVGQETQYF.

In this sample, this clonotype turned up many times. The chain employs TRBV10-3 and TRBJ2-7; D remains unclear. V shed 5 bases and J shed 2 bases, with 10 bases lying between them. Per the germline V gene, CDR1 is ENHRY and CDR2 is SYGVKD. CDR3 length: 13 amino acids. For the CDR3, the DNA is TGTGCCATCAGTAGCGACCGCGCCTACGAGCAGTACTTC. This codes for CAISSDRAYEQYF.

The chain combines TRBV12-3 or TRBV12-4 with TRBJ1-5; D not certain. The CDR3 extends over 14 amino acids. V was shortened by 5 bases and J by 4 bases, with 12 bases between the two germline ends. CDR3 in DNA: TGTGCCAGCAGTCCATCAGGTACGAATCAGCCCCAGCATTTT. Protein product: CASSPSGTNQPQHF.

This clonotype has a count of ten or more. V and J are TRBV29-1 and TRBJ2-1, with D possibly being TRBD2 (6 bases). The CDR3 extends over 15 amino acids. The germline V gene encodes CDR1 SQVTM and CDR2 ANQGSEA. V was clipped by 3 bases and J by 4 bases, with 16 bases between them. In DNA form, the CDR3 reads TGCAGCGTTGAGTCCCTACGGCGGGGATACAATGAGCAGTTCTTC. This sequence encodes CSVESLRRGYNEQFF.

This clonotype was seen a handful of times. The J gene is TRBJ2-3, the V gene TRBV12-3 or TRBV12-4; no reliable D call. The CDR3 has 13 residues. Trimming stripped 8 bases from V and 4 bases from J, with 13 bases between. The CDR3 region is CASGTEGPDTQYF. The CDR3 DNA sequence: TGTGCCAGCGGTACAGAAGGGCCAGATACGCAGTATTTT.

The sample holds a few counts of this clonotype. The chain has TRBV6-6 and TRBJ2-2; 9 bases fit TRBD1. The CDR3 is 13 residues long. CDR1 and CDR2 from the germline V gene are MNHNY and SVGAGI (reference sequence). Trimming cost V 8 bases and J 6 bases; bases outside gene matches: 4. CDR3: CASRTGESGELFF. Here the CDR3 DNA reads TGTGCCAGCCGGACAGGGGAGTCCGGGGAGCTGTTTTTT.

The chain combines TRBV5-5 with TRBJ2-5; no reliable D call. The CDR3 spans 13 residues. V lost 0 bases, J lost 5 bases, and 8 bases lay in between. Germline-derived CDR1 and CDR2 are SGHKS and YYEKEE (reference sequence). CDR3 residues: CASSLVATETQYF. CDR3 bases: TGTGCCAGCAGCTTGGTAGCTACGGAGACCCAGTACTTC.

This clonotype was observed a few times. CDR3 in DNA: TGCAGTGCCCCCTTTGGGGGCCAGGGCCTAGCGTCACCCCTCCACTTT. This gives the protein CSAPFGGQGLASPLHF. This chain uses TRBV20-1 with TRBJ1-6; D possibly corresponds to TRBD1 (6 bases). The CDR3 has 16 amino acids. CDR1 and CDR2 from the germline V gene are DFQATT and SNEGSKA (reference sequence). Trimming removed 6 bases at V and 10 bases at J, with 25 bases between.

This clonotype was counted many times. The chain uses TRBV6-2 or TRBV6-3 and TRBJ1-5; a possible D gene is TRBD1 (6 bases). The germline V gene has CDR1 MNHEY and CDR2 SVGEGT. The CDR3 loop spans 18 amino acids. V lost 6 bases and J lost 2, with 23 bases in between. The CDR3: CASSPIPQGNLGNQPQHF. Here the CDR3 DNA reads TGTGCCAGCAGCCCCATCCCACAGGGTAATCTTGGCAATCAGCCCCAGCATTTT.

This clonotype was detected ten times or more. The chain employs TRBV18 and TRBJ1-1; D possibly corresponds to TRBD1 (5 bases). CDR1 and CDR2 (germline): KGHSH, LQKENI. Trimming removed 1 base at V and 3 bases at J, with 12 bases between. The CDR3 spans 15 residues. CDR3 DNA: TGTGCCAGCTCACCACTCCGGCAAGGGGACACTGAAGCTTTCTTT. Translated: CASSPLRQGDTEAFF.

DNA for the CDR3: TGTGCCAGCAGCTTAGATGGCCCCGGGAGAAACATTCAGTACTTC. Residues: CASSLDGPGRNIQYF. V and J are TRBV11-1 and TRBJ2-4; D possibly corresponds to TRBD2 (6 bases). Trimming took off 1 base at V and 6 bases at J, with 13 bases between the two ends. The CDR3 runs 15 residues. Germline CDR1 is SGHAT and CDR2 is FQDESV (reference sequence).

The chain uses TRBV7-3 and TRBJ2-2; D uncertain. This CDR3 is built from 15 residues. Deletions cut 2 bases from V and 3 bases from J, with 10 bases between. Germline CDR1 reads SGHTA; CDR2 reads FQGTGA. Here the CDR3 DNA reads TGTGCCAGCAGCTTAGTGTCCCCAGACACCGGGGAGCTGTTTTTT. Amino acid sequence: CASSLVSPDTGELFF.

This clonotype appeared a few times. CDR3 DNA sequence: TGTGCCAGCTCGTCGACAGGGGGTGCAAGACCAGATACGCAGTATTTT. It translates to CASSSTGGARPDTQYF. This sequence joins TRBV18 and TRBJ2-3; TRBD1 matches 9 bases. Germline V gene sequence: CDR1 KGHSH, CDR2 LQKENI. V lost 6 bases and J lost 4; bases outside the gene matches: 11. This CDR3 contains 16 residues.

This clonotype was observed a few times. The DNA of the CDR3 is TGTGCCACCAGTGATAGGGGGACCTACAATGAGCAGTTCTTC. Translating it yields CATSDRGTYNEQFF. The V gene is TRBV24-1, the J gene TRBJ2-1; D is possibly TRBD1 (6 bases). CDR1 and CDR2 from the germline V gene are KGHDR and SFDVKD. The germline V and J ends were trimmed by 3 bases and 2 bases, with 7 bases remaining between them. The CDR3 extends over 14 amino acids.

Many counts were recorded for this clonotype. The chain couples TRBV3-1 to TRBJ1-1; D gene ambiguous. V lost 5 bases and J 1 base, leaving 11 bases between the germline ends. There are 14 residues in the CDR3. Germline loops: CDR1 LGHDT, CDR2 YNNKEL (reference sequence). The CDR3 is CASSKTGGNTEAFF. CDR3 DNA sequence: TGTGCCAGCAGCAAAACCGGCGGGAACACTGAAGCTTTCTTT.

The chain couples TRBV20-1 to TRBJ2-3; D is unclear. Trimming left V 0 bases short and J 6 bases short, with 13 bases between. Germline V gene lookup returns CDR1 DFQATT and CDR2 SNEGSKA (reference sequence). The length of the CDR3 is 14 residues. DNA of the CDR3: TGCAGTGCTAGAGACCGGCTAAGTAAGGATACGCAGTATTTT. As protein: CSARDRLSKDTQYF.